This is a list of T cell receptor beta chains from one sample in a study of metastatic and nonmetastatic thyroid tumors. Using MiXCR, TCRdb reanalyzed the PCR reads. This repertoire shows 45,000 to 65,000 clones, approximately 20% found once; its top ten account for 3.5% to 5%. The source material was blood. Receptors originate from a female donor with papillary thyroid cancer or a benign thyroid nodule (not recorded which). Some clones in this sample may be carry-over from other donors' samples. The CDR3 runs from the conserved cysteine through the conserved F or W. Fields, in order: V gene, CDR3 length, J gene, D gene, clone size, CDR3 DNA, CDR3 protein. A D gene is named only where the DNA matches it firmly. A clone size is listed for some rows: how often the clone was seen (once, few, many), or a class if it is expanded.

v_call: TRBV12-3/TRBV12-4; cdr3_length: 17; j_call: TRBJ2-5; d_call: -; clone_size: many; cdr3_nt: TGTGCCAGCAGTTCTCCCACTTTACACCGAATCCAAGAGACCCAGTACTTC; cdr3_aa: CASSSPTLHRIQETQYF
v_call: TRBV14; cdr3_length: 14; j_call: TRBJ2-5; d_call: TRBD1; clone_size: many; cdr3_nt: TGTGCCAGCAGCCTATTCGGACAGGAGCCCTCCCAGTACTTC; cdr3_aa: CASSLFGQEPSQYF
v_call: TRBV11-3; cdr3_length: 15; j_call: TRBJ2-3; d_call: TRBD1; clone_size: many; cdr3_nt: TGTGCCAGCAGCTCGGGACAGATACCCACAGATACGCAGTATTTT; cdr3_aa: CASSSGQIPTDTQYF
v_call: TRBV7-8; cdr3_length: 13; j_call: TRBJ2-5; d_call: -; clone_size: many; cdr3_nt: TGTGCCAGCAGCTTAGAAGTGGCCGGGACCCAGTACTTC; cdr3_aa: CASSLEVAGTQYF
v_call: TRBV2; cdr3_length: 16; j_call: TRBJ2-2; d_call: -; clone_size: many; cdr3_nt: TGTGCCAGCAGTAAGGGGGGGGCCGTTGGCACCGGGGAGCTGTTTTTT; cdr3_aa: CASSKGGAVGTGELFF
v_call: TRBV20-1; cdr3_length: 15; j_call: TRBJ2-4; d_call: -; clone_size: many; cdr3_nt: TGCAGTGCTGGAAGCTTACACCTAGCCAAAAACATTCAGTACTTC; cdr3_aa: CSAGSLHLAKNIQYF
v_call: TRBV28; cdr3_length: 13; j_call: TRBJ1-1; d_call: -; clone_size: many; cdr3_nt: TGTGCCAGCCGAACCGACGGGAACACTGAAGCTTTCTTT; cdr3_aa: CASRTDGNTEAFF
v_call: TRBV28; cdr3_length: 20; j_call: TRBJ2-1; d_call: -; clone_size: -; cdr3_nt: TGTGCCAGCAGTTTTAGTCATGGGGGCCAGCGGTACGCTACCTACAATGAGCAGTTCTTC; cdr3_aa: CASSFSHGGQRYATYNEQFF
v_call: TRBV28; cdr3_length: 17; j_call: TRBJ1-5; d_call: TRBD1; clone_size: many; cdr3_nt: TGTGCCAGCAGTTTATTTCACCTTGGGACAGGCAATCAGCCCCAGCATTTT; cdr3_aa: CASSLFHLGTGNQPQHF
v_call: TRBV28; cdr3_length: 15; j_call: TRBJ2-6; d_call: -; clone_size: many; cdr3_nt: TGTGCCAGCAGGTCACACGGGAGTGGGGCCAACGTCCTGACTTTC; cdr3_aa: CASRSHGSGANVLTF
v_call: TRBV30; cdr3_length: 13; j_call: TRBJ1-5; d_call: -; clone_size: -; cdr3_nt: TGTGCCTGCAGCCTGAATAGCAATCAGCCCCAGCATTTT; cdr3_aa: CACSLNSNQPQHF
v_call: TRBV29-1; cdr3_length: 16; j_call: TRBJ1-1; d_call: -; clone_size: few; cdr3_nt: TGCAGTGTTGGGCCACAGGTTAGCGCAATGAACACTGAAGCTTTCTTT; cdr3_aa: CSVGPQVSAMNTEAFF
v_call: TRBV20-1; cdr3_length: 14; j_call: TRBJ1-4; d_call: -; clone_size: many; cdr3_nt: TGCAGTGCTGACCGGGACGCAGCCGATGAAAAACTGTTTTTT; cdr3_aa: CSADRDAADEKLFF
v_call: TRBV5-1; cdr3_length: 16; j_call: TRBJ2-5; d_call: TRBD2; clone_size: many; cdr3_nt: TGCGCCAGCAGCTTGGAGCTAGCGGGGATAAAAGAGACCCAGTACTTC; cdr3_aa: CASSLELAGIKETQYF
v_call: TRBV7-9; cdr3_length: 15; j_call: TRBJ1-4; d_call: -; clone_size: few; cdr3_nt: TGTGCCAGCAGCTTAGTTGGCAAAAATAATGAAAAACTGTTTTTT; cdr3_aa: CASSLVGKNNEKLFF
v_call: TRBV10-3; cdr3_length: 12; j_call: TRBJ2-1; d_call: TRBD2; clone_size: many; cdr3_nt: TGTGCCACCGGACTAGCGGACAATGAGCAGTTCTTC; cdr3_aa: CATGLADNEQFF
v_call: TRBV5-1; cdr3_length: 15; j_call: TRBJ1-2; d_call: -; clone_size: many; cdr3_nt: TGCGCCAGGCCCCATAGGATCCTGGTCGGGTATGGCTACACCTTC; cdr3_aa: CARPHRILVGYGYTF
v_call: TRBV6-1; cdr3_length: 15; j_call: TRBJ1-2; d_call: TRBD1; clone_size: -; cdr3_nt: TGTGCCAGCAGTGCGTCCGGGACAGATAACTATGGCTACACCTTC; cdr3_aa: CASSASGTDNYGYTF
v_call: TRBV6-4; cdr3_length: 15; j_call: TRBJ2-7; d_call: TRBD2; clone_size: -; cdr3_nt: TGCGCCAGCAGGGACTCGAGTAGCGGGAGTGACGAGCAGTACTTC; cdr3_aa: CASRDSSSGSDEQYF
v_call: TRBV20-1; cdr3_length: 13; j_call: TRBJ1-2; d_call: -; clone_size: -; cdr3_nt: TGCAGTGCTAGAGAAGGGATTAACTATGGCTACTCCTTC; cdr3_aa: CSAREGINYGYSF
v_call: TRBV9; cdr3_length: 16; j_call: TRBJ2-5; d_call: -; clone_size: few; cdr3_nt: TGTGCCAGCACCCAAGGAGGCGCGCAGAGGGCGGAGACCCAGTACTTC; cdr3_aa: CASTQGGAQRAETQYF
v_call: TRBV3-1; cdr3_length: 14; j_call: TRBJ2-7; d_call: TRBD1; clone_size: many; cdr3_nt: TGTGCCAGCACCCAAGGGACAGTGGCCTACGAGCAGTACTTC; cdr3_aa: CASTQGTVAYEQYF
v_call: TRBV27; cdr3_length: 15; j_call: TRBJ1-6; d_call: TRBD1; clone_size: -; cdr3_nt: TGTGCCAGCACCCCAGGGGGTCGTTGTAATTCACCCCTCCACTTT; cdr3_aa: CASTPGGRCNSPLHF
v_call: TRBV19; cdr3_length: 13; j_call: TRBJ1-1; d_call: -; clone_size: few; cdr3_nt: TGTGCCAGTAGTATCGTCAGTAACACTGAAGCTTTCTTT; cdr3_aa: CASSIVSNTEAFF
v_call: TRBV20-1; cdr3_length: 14; j_call: TRBJ2-7; d_call: -; clone_size: -; cdr3_nt: TGCAGTGCAAGGCCGGGGCATCTCTCCTACGAGCACGACTTC; cdr3_aa: CSARPGHLSYEHDF
v_call: TRBV4-1; cdr3_length: 15; j_call: TRBJ1-5; d_call: -; clone_size: many; cdr3_nt: TGCGCCAGCAGCTTGGACAGCAATAGCAATCAGCCCCAGCATTTT; cdr3_aa: CASSLDSNSNQPQHF
v_call: TRBV11-2; cdr3_length: 15; j_call: TRBJ2-2; d_call: -; clone_size: -; cdr3_nt: TGTGCCAGCAGCTCAAGGGACCCCTTCGCGGCGGAGCTGTTTTTT; cdr3_aa: CASSSRDPFAAELFF
v_call: TRBV12-3/TRBV12-4; cdr3_length: 15; j_call: TRBJ2-5; d_call: -; clone_size: many; cdr3_nt: TGTGCCAGCAGTTCGTTCTTTGGGTTTACGGAGACCCAGTACTTC; cdr3_aa: CASSSFFGFTETQYF
v_call: TRBV5-8; cdr3_length: 13; j_call: TRBJ2-7; d_call: -; clone_size: many; cdr3_nt: TGTGCCAGCAGCAAGGGCAGCTACTACGAGCAGTACTTC; cdr3_aa: CASSKGSYYEQYF
v_call: TRBV28; cdr3_length: 14; j_call: TRBJ2-2; d_call: -; clone_size: many; cdr3_nt: TGTGCCAGCAGTTTATGGGTATCGGGCGGGGAGCTGTTTTTT; cdr3_aa: CASSLWVSGGELFF
v_call: TRBV5-1; cdr3_length: 14; j_call: TRBJ2-7; d_call: -; clone_size: -; cdr3_nt: TGCGCCAGCAGCGCCCGGGACGCAGTGGCCGAGCAGTACTTC; cdr3_aa: CASSARDAVAEQYF
v_call: TRBV30; cdr3_length: 13; j_call: TRBJ1-1; d_call: -; clone_size: -; cdr3_nt: TGTGCCTGGAGTGTACGGGGTCCTCTCGAAGCTTTCTTT; cdr3_aa: CAWSVRGPLEAFF
v_call: TRBV20-1; cdr3_length: 12; j_call: TRBJ2-1; d_call: -; clone_size: many; cdr3_nt: TGCAGTGCTAGAGAAGGTGATAATGAGCAGTTCTTC; cdr3_aa: CSAREGDNEQFF
v_call: TRBV28; cdr3_length: 13; j_call: TRBJ2-7; d_call: -; clone_size: many; cdr3_nt: TGTGCCAGCACCCCGACAGTTTTGAACGAGCAGTACTTC; cdr3_aa: CASTPTVLNEQYF
v_call: TRBV3-1; cdr3_length: 14; j_call: TRBJ1-4; d_call: TRBD1; clone_size: many; cdr3_nt: TGTGCCAGCAGCACAGGGGAGTTTACCGAAAAACTGTTTTTT; cdr3_aa: CASSTGEFTEKLFF
v_call: TRBV28; cdr3_length: 15; j_call: TRBJ2-7; d_call: -; clone_size: few; cdr3_nt: TGTGCCAGCAGCCCTTCTCTATCGCAAGGATACGAGCATTACTTC; cdr3_aa: CASSPSLSQGYEHYF
v_call: TRBV5-1; cdr3_length: 15; j_call: TRBJ1-6; d_call: TRBD1; clone_size: many; cdr3_nt: TGCGCCAGCAGCTCTGAGACAGGGGGTAATTCACCCCTCCACTTT; cdr3_aa: CASSSETGGNSPLHF
v_call: TRBV6-1; cdr3_length: 14; j_call: TRBJ2-7; d_call: -; clone_size: -; cdr3_nt: TGTGCCAGCAGTGGGAGGGATGGGTCATTTGAGCAGTACTTC; cdr3_aa: CASSGRDGSFEQYF
v_call: TRBV13; cdr3_length: 15; j_call: TRBJ2-1; d_call: TRBD2; clone_size: -; cdr3_nt: TGTGCGAGCATCCGTGGACTAGCGAGATACAATGAGCAGTTCTTC; cdr3_aa: CASIRGLARYNEQFF
v_call: TRBV30; cdr3_length: 14; j_call: TRBJ2-1; d_call: -; clone_size: many; cdr3_nt: TGTGCCTGGAGGATGGCAGGGAACTACAATGAGCAGTTCTTC; cdr3_aa: CAWRMAGNYNEQFF
v_call: TRBV20-1; cdr3_length: 14; j_call: TRBJ2-2; d_call: -; clone_size: many; cdr3_nt: TGCAGTGCGACCCCGACCACCAACACCGGGGAGCTGTTTTTT; cdr3_aa: CSATPTTNTGELFF
v_call: TRBV3-1; cdr3_length: 18; j_call: TRBJ2-2; d_call: -; clone_size: many; cdr3_nt: TGTGCCAGCAGCCAAAGGAGAAGAGACGGGAGTAGGACCGGGGAGCTGTTTTTT; cdr3_aa: CASSQRRRDGSRTGELFF
v_call: TRBV11-2; cdr3_length: 12; j_call: TRBJ1-1; d_call: -; clone_size: once; cdr3_nt: TGTGCCAACAGCCTCGGACAGCCTGAAGCTTTCTTT; cdr3_aa: CANSLGQPEAFF
v_call: TRBV28; cdr3_length: 19; j_call: TRBJ2-6; d_call: -; clone_size: many; cdr3_nt: TGTGCCAGCAGTTTTTACCTAGGGGGGGCTACCTCTGGGGCCAACGTCCTGACTTTC; cdr3_aa: CASSFYLGGATSGANVLTF
v_call: TRBV20-1; cdr3_length: 14; j_call: TRBJ2-1; d_call: -; clone_size: many; cdr3_nt: TGCAGTGCTCGCGACTACAGCTCCTACAATGAGCAGTTCTTC; cdr3_aa: CSARDYSSYNEQFF